This T cell receptor (beta chain) was profiled in a study of cytomegalovirus exposure and HLA in healthy donors (TCRdb year 2017). Some background on the complete study: In an earlier analysis of approximately 500 of the donors, under 300 Gb of sequence data and just under 120 million unique TCR beta sequences from 180 million or so T cells were reported. The study combined high-throughput TCR immunosequencing, statistical association of individual TCRs with disease status, and machine learning to predict cytomegalovirus infection status. The study aimed to test whether signatures of past pathogen exposure could be identified by cataloging public T cell receptors. On average, roughly 250,000 unique TCR beta nucleotide sequences were sequenced per donor among about 400 genotyped donors of the cohort, with roughly a sixth of those sequences being non-productive. Genome-wide SNP genotypes for about 55% of the 666 donors were used in a later genetic analysis, which treated that subset as a discovery cohort. In the later analysis, no new phenotypic data were used to find candidate immune exposures; instead, reliance was placed on TCR beta sequences and their occurrence across donors. Alongside the repertoire data, information on donor age, sex, ethnicity and CMV serostatus was compiled. An early release that covered about 600 HLA-typed donors contained approximately 320 gigabases of sequencing data and approximately 85 million unique TCR sequences. The study profiled the T cell repertoires of 500 to 800 subjects by immunosequencing and related them to cytomegalovirus serostatus. To decide whether each TCR beta V gene segment behaved as functional or pseudogenic, an earlier analysis of 587 of the donors relied on high-throughput TCR beta sequencing. Every repertoire in the discovery cohort had been generated on one and the same sequencing platform. A handful of DR-DQ haplotypes were handled as single units for association and clustering because linkage in the cohort was strong. Of the 350 to 450 genotyped donors, more than 75% were placed in the genetic ancestry cluster associated with self-reported Caucasian donors. In a later analysis, previously published TCR beta repertoires from fewer than 750 donors were re-analyzed and high-resolution HLA genotyping was added so that TCR occurrence patterns could be studied. The number of typed donors differed by locus: about 620-630 for A, B, C, DRB1 and DQB1; approximately 520 for DQA1; 600 to 610 for DPA1; and about 470 for DPB1. Both class I and class II loci were covered by HLA typing, at four-digit resolution. Besides the first cohort of around 670 subjects, a separate validation cohort made up of over a hundred different subjects was used.

Here is what the overall study found, with its caveats: A later analysis reported that several top co-occurrence clusters appeared linked to parvovirus B19, influenza, CMV and Epstein-Barr virus. In a later analysis, HLA-associated TCR beta chains showed more clonal expansion and lower generation probabilities than non-associated chains that were equally common. A later genetic analysis reported fewer N-insertions in productive TCRs among donors in an Asian-associated ancestry cluster than the roughly 650-donor mean. A further reported finding was that TCR beta sequences accurately predicted the HLA-A and HLA-B alleles for most subjects in the first cohort. In a later analysis, the rate of TCR association differed among HLA loci, with DRB1 alleles having the most associated TCRs and HLA-C alleles having the fewest. The presence/absence analyses assumed that sequencing depth was roughly uniform across donors, and that assumption may not be true. In an earlier analysis of fewer than 750 of the donors, most TCR beta V segments were observed in productive rearrangements about 87% or about 30% of the time, broadly matching IMGT annotations. In a later analysis, around 15,000 TCR beta sequences were associated with specific HLA alleles at a false discovery rate of 0.05. Linkage disequilibrium might explain the correlated functional status among segregating V segments, but an unknown experimental factor could not be ruled out. Because HLA typing was unavailable for some donors at each locus, only the typed subset was used in association tests. A total of 150 to 200 TCR beta chains were listed by the study as associated with cytomegalovirus. The classifier was reported to diagnose cytomegalovirus status with high specificity and sensitivity in both the original cohort and the validation cohort. The cohort was sequenced for TCR beta chains only, and without alpha or paired-chain data the features that could be detected were limited. A few of the identified cytomegalovirus-associated TCR beta chains were confirmed in vitro to be specific for cytomegalovirus antigens. Because the 87-base-pair reads could not distinguish some IMGT-functional V segments, including TRBV6-2 and TRBV6-3, those segments were excluded. A later analysis found that most CMV-associated TCR beta chains appeared HLA-restricted, with HLA associations seemingly driven largely by CMV exposure. Strong co-occurrence of HLA alleles, especially DR and DQ, made assigning TCR associations to individual alleles difficult. In a later genetic analysis, a missense DCLRE1C variant was associated with V-gene and J-gene trimming of TCR beta chains, and the association was replicated in an independent cohort. While some public TCRs were present in many individuals, most TCR sequences turned up only very rarely across donors. About 17 rarely observed V segments, including chromosome 9 orphons, were excluded from the earlier analysis of almost 600 of the donors because counts were too low. A cluster of highly shared sequence variants was judged likely to represent a technical artifact of the sequencing pipeline. It was suggested by the authors that the approach could potentially be generalized to other disease states and immunological phenotypes. Immune exposure information for the cohort was limited to CMV serostatus.

CDR1 is given as SGHNT and CDR2 as YYREEE, both from the germline V gene (reference sequence). The CDR3 covers 13 residues, taking in both the cysteine and the phenylalanine. Just the 39-base CDR3 DNA is kept, in frame starting at base 1. V trim: 4 bases; J trim: 7 bases; unmatched bases: 5. This clone is characterized as medium-sized (0.01 to 0.1%). Its specific antigen is unknown. Per-base quality was not reported, and no clone a single base away is much larger than it. Library preparation used the immunoSEQ multiplex PCR assay. The multiplex PCR relied on a mix of 60 forward primers for TCR Vbeta segments and 13 reverse primers for TCR Jbeta segments. The CDR3 region of rearranged TCR beta genes was amplified from genomic DNA by a multiplex PCR assay. The Illumina HiSeq System was used to sequence the amplified TCR beta libraries as 87-base-pair reads. The original pipeline was this. Across the roughly 670 repertoires, a later analysis counted tens of millions of unique TCR beta chains, 9 million to 14 million of which were shared by at least two donors. Raw reads were error-corrected and collapsed into unique sequences with a nearest-neighbor algorithm that merged closely related sequences to remove PCR and sequencing errors. CDR3 sequences were aligned to IMGT reference sequences to assign V, D and J gene segments. For a sequence to be retained, a match of at least six nucleotides was required to both a V gene segment and a J gene segment. Rearrangements were called productive when the CDR3 lacked stop codons and stayed in frame with V and J; all others were non-productive. CDR3 was defined by IMGT convention, running from the second conserved V-encoded cysteine to the conserved J-encoded phenylalanine. The earlier analysis of 587 of the donors excluded any sequence lacking an unambiguous match to a single V gene segment. An earlier analysis of 587 of the donors called V segments functional above 56.7% productive rearrangements and segregating when the between-donor standard deviation exceeded 5%. A statistical classification framework was built for diagnosing cytomegalovirus status from the catalog of TCR beta chain sequences. V and J gene assignment, in a later analysis, came from comparing TCR nucleotide sequences with IMGT/GENE-DB human TR gene sequences. A later analysis assigned CDR3 sequences and most-parsimonious VDJ recombination scenarios with the TCRdist pipeline. In a later analysis, each TCR beta chain was defined by its CDR3 amino acid sequence together with its V-gene family, and reads without a unique V-gene family were excluded. As a way to deal with suspected cross-contamination and a sequencing artifact, a later analysis dropped 450 to 600 nucleotide sequences that were highly shared and had low generation probability. For each public chain, a later analysis derived a clonal expansion index from normalized ranks of inferred template counts within each repertoire. In a later analysis, generation probabilities were computed with a VDJ recombination model fitted to out-of-frame rearrangements, and the resulting probabilities were checked against IGoR. A later analysis scored TCR-TCR, TCR-HLA and TCR-CMV co-occurrence with hypergeometric tests, applying a repertoire-size bias correction to TCR pairs. To estimate false discovery rates, a later analysis permuted the HLA or CMV assignments 20 times. In a later analysis, co-occurring TCRs were grouped using DBSCAN, and TCRdist sequence similarity was added for clustering within HLA-allele-positive subsets. For co-occurrence clustering, repertoires with fewer than 30,000 or more than 120,000 public chains were excluded, along with five or six repertoires with anomalous nucleotide sharing. TCRdb holds this immuneACCESS table with in-frame rearrangements only. Some clones are missing; in checked studies, unresolved V genes explain under half, and the rest has no known cause. The V and J calls and clone size are taken from that table; D and trimming were inferred from the DNA. The sample table lists about 100,000 clones, over 75% of them with a count of one. Around 4% of the sample is taken by the ten largest.

In total, more than 500 healthy bone marrow donors made up the cohort. At the time of sampling, every cohort member was nominally healthy, though immune exposures that went unrecorded were likely present. The donor was CMV seronegative and belonged to the group of over 350 seronegative cohort members. A peripheral blood sample was collected from each donor, and TCR beta sequencing was performed on peripheral blood mononuclear cells. Genomic DNA extraction from the blood cell samples was performed with the Qiagen DNeasy Blood Extraction Kit. Rearrangement joined TRBV5-4 to TRBJ2-1, with 7 bases in between that match TRBD2. The clonotype was recovered from a male donor in good health and CMV-seronegative. Material: PBMCs. CDR3 protein: CASSGRAENEQFF. Here is the DNA: TGTGCCAGCAGCGGGAGGGCCGAGAATGAGCAGTTCTTC.